Listed below are T cell receptor beta chains from one sample, sequenced in a study of cytomegalovirus exposure and HLA in healthy donors. Data came from immunoSEQ multiplex PCR; TCRdb stores just in-frame clones and leaves some out. The sample has about 130,000 clones, roughly 70% seen once. Sequenced: PBMCs. The receptors derive from a human donor in good health. The CDR3 runs from the conserved cysteine through the conserved F or W. D genes are given only for firm matches. For some rows the clone size is stated as once, few or many, or as a class when expanded; others skip it.

j_call clone_size v_call d_call cdr3_aa cdr3_nt
TRBJ1-1 . TRBV27 . CASSSVNTEAFF TGTGCCAGCAGTTCGGTAAACACTGAAGCTTTCTTT
TRBJ2-3 . TRBV4-1 . CASSQVTAVDTQYF TGCGCCAGCAGCCAAGTTACTGCGGTGGATACGCAGTATTTT
TRBJ2-5 . TRBV4-2 . CASTYSGGRQETQYF TGTGCCAGCACCTACTCAGGGGGGCGGCAAGAGACCCAGTACTTC
TRBJ1-4 . TRBV4-3 . CASSQDGGTGGEKLFF TGCGCCAGCAGCCAAGATGGGGGGACGGGTGGGGAAAAACTGTTTTTT
TRBJ1-4 . TRBV7-9 . CASSSRGTNEKLFF TGTGCCAGCAGCTCTCGGGGAACTAATGAAAAACTGTTTTTT
TRBJ1-4 . TRBV27 . CASSLESNEKLFF TGTGCCAGCAGTTTAGAGTCCAATGAAAAACTGTTTTTT
TRBJ2-1 . TRBV28 . CASSLLKTWFPYNEQFF TGTGCCAGCAGTTTGCTTAAAACTTGGTTCCCCTACAATGAGCAGTTCTTC
TRBJ2-2 . TRBV28 . CASLDRGTGELFF TGTGCCAGCCTGGACAGAGGGACCGGGGAGCTGTTTTTT
TRBJ2-5 . TRBV5-5 . CASSGSLGRVETQYF TGTGCCAGCAGCGGCAGTTTGGGCAGGGTAGAGACCCAGTACTTC
TRBJ1-4 . TRBV5-1 . CASSLGSNNEKLFF TGCGCCAGCAGCTTGGGCAGTAACAATGAAAAACTGTTTTTT
TRBJ2-1 once TRBV5-4 . CASSLWGGDEQFF TGTGCCAGCAGCTTGTGGGGGGGCGATGAGCAGTTCTTC
TRBJ1-1 . TRBV7-9 TRBD1 CASSLARTGEASQNTEAFF TGTGCCAGCAGCTTAGCGCGGACAGGGGAGGCTTCACAGAACACTGAAGCTTTCTTT
TRBJ2-7 . TRBV18 . CASSPPAGPEQYF TGTGCCAGCTCACCGCCCGCAGGGCCCGAGCAGTACTTC
TRBJ2-5 once TRBV6-5 TRBD2 CASRRWIAGGETQYF TGTGCCAGCAGACGTTGGATAGCGGGAGGAGAGACCCAGTACTTC
TRBJ1-4 few TRBV18 . CASSPTREEKLFF TGTGCCAGCTCACCAACCCGAGAGGAAAAACTGTTTTTT
TRBJ2-7 . TRBV4-1 TRBD1 CASSQESGGAYEQYF TGCGCCAGCAGCCAAGAGTCAGGGGGCGCCTACGAGCAGTACTTC
TRBJ2-3 . TRBV29-1 . CSVEGPTEDTQYF TGCAGCGTTGAAGGGCCAACAGAGGATACGCAGTATTTT
TRBJ1-5 . TRBV7-9 . CASSSAGSYQPQHF TGTGCCAGCAGCTCCGCGGGCTCTTATCAGCCCCAGCATTTT
TRBJ2-7 . TRBV18 . CASSGALKGYEQYF TGTGCCAGCTCGGGAGCGCTAAAGGGCTACGAGCAGTACTTC
TRBJ2-2 . TRBV10-2 TRBD2 CASQNLAGGDTGELFF TGCGCCAGCCAAAATCTAGCGGGAGGAGACACCGGGGAGCTGTTTTTT
TRBJ2-1 few TRBV5-1 . CASSLVAGEGYEQFF TGCGCCAGCAGCTTGGTGGCAGGGGAAGGGTATGAGCAGTTCTTC
TRBJ1-4 . TRBV11-3 . CASSAREGNEKLFF TGTGCCAGCAGCGCCAGGGAGGGGAATGAAAAACTGTTTTTT
TRBJ2-1 . TRBV7-6 TRBD2 CASSLEGLAGGGEQFF TGTGCCAGCAGCTTAGAGGGACTAGCGGGAGGTGGAGAGCAGTTCTTC
TRBJ2-7 once TRBV11-2 . CASSLVRGSSYEQYF TGTGCCAGCAGCTTAGTAAGAGGGAGCTCCTACGAGCAGTACTTC
TRBJ1-6 . TRBV19 TRBD1 CASTRTGGNSPLHF TGTGCCAGCACCCGGACAGGGGGTAATTCACCCCTCCACTTT
TRBJ2-2 . TRBV25-1 TRBD1 CASSHRDSTGELFF TGTGCCAGCAGTCACAGGGACAGCACCGGGGAGCTGTTTTTT
TRBJ2-7 . TRBV6-5 . CASFPSEGHSYEQYF TGTGCCAGCTTCCCCAGCGAGGGTCACTCCTACGAGCAGTACTTC
TRBJ2-1 . TRBV28 TRBD2 CASKPSGRLYNEQFF TGTGCCAGCAAACCTAGCGGGAGACTTTACAATGAGCAGTTCTTC
TRBJ1-4 few TRBV14 . CASSPAGQGNEKLFF TGTGCCAGCAGCCCCGCCGGGCAGGGGAATGAAAAACTGTTTTTT
TRBJ2-1 few TRBV19 . CASSMQGGSYNEQFF TGTGCCAGTAGTATGCAAGGCGGTTCCTACAATGAGCAGTTCTTC
TRBJ1-2 . TRBV4-3 . CASSQDYGSGYTF TGCGCCAGCAGCCAAGATTACGGGTCTGGCTACACCTTC
TRBJ2-5 . TRBV5-4 TRBD2 CASSWGGLAGQETQYF TGTGCCAGCAGCTGGGGGGGACTAGCGGGACAAGAGACCCAGTACTTC
TRBJ2-1 . TRBV6-1 . CASSDPGQSLGNEQFF TGTGCCAGCAGTGATCCAGGACAGTCCCTAGGCAATGAGCAGTTCTTC
TRBJ2-3 . TRBV6-5 TRBD1 CASSPDRVGDTQYF TGTGCCAGCAGCCCCGACAGGGTTGGAGATACGCAGTATTTT
TRBJ1-1 . TRBV28 TRBD1 CASSLGDSLFTEAFF TGTGCCAGCAGTTTAGGGGACAGCCTTTTCACTGAAGCTTTCTTT
TRBJ1-1 . TRBV9 TRBD1 CASSVGQGDTEAFF TGTGCCAGCAGCGTTGGACAGGGCGACACTGAAGCTTTCTTT
TRBJ2-7 . TRBV6-4 . CASSVVRVSFLPYEQYF TGTGCCAGCAGTGTGGTCAGGGTTAGCTTTCTACCCTACGAGCAGTACTTC
TRBJ2-7 . TRBV20-1 . CSTEDSYEQYF TGCAGCACGGAGGACTCCTACGAGCAGTACTTC
TRBJ1-5 . TRBV4-1 TRBD1 CASSQAGGDGQPQHF TGCGCCAGCAGCCAAGCAGGGGGCGATGGTCAGCCCCAGCATTTT
TRBJ2-7 . TRBV10-3 . CAIRDSYEQYF TGTGCCATCAGGGACTCCTACGAGCAGTACTTC
TRBJ1-1 . TRBV15 . CATSRERYTEAFF TGTGCCACCAGCAGAGAGAGGTACACTGAAGCTTTCTTT
TRBJ2-1 . TRBV7-3 . CASSQGGALRNEQFF TGTGCCAGCAGCCAGGGCGGGGCCCTACGGAATGAGCAGTTCTTC
TRBJ2-3 few TRBV6-5 . CASSLGTAGGTDTQYF TGTGCCAGCAGTTTGGGAACCGCGGGTGGCACAGATACGCAGTATTTT
TRBJ1-2 . TRBV5-1 TRBD1 CASSTGTGDRYTF TGCGCCAGCAGCACTGGGACAGGGGACCGCTACACCTTC
TRBJ1-6 once TRBV7-9 TRBD1 CASSTSTGWWNSPLHF TGTGCCAGCAGCACATCGACAGGGTGGTGGAATTCACCCCTCCACTTT
TRBJ2-7 few TRBV27 TRBD1 CASRPTGTYEQYF TGTGCCAGCAGACCGACAGGGACCTACGAGCAGTACTTC
TRBJ2-1 few TRBV9 TRBD1 CASSTTGQQDEQFF TGTGCCAGCAGCACGACGGGACAGCAGGATGAGCAGTTCTTC
TRBJ2-7 . TRBV11-2 TRBD1 CASSTQDRGSYEQYF TGTGCCAGCAGCACACAGGACAGGGGCTCCTACGAGCAGTACTTC
TRBJ2-5 . TRBV5-6 TRBD1 CASSPTGVQETQYF TGTGCCAGCAGCCCAACAGGGGTCCAAGAGACCCAGTACTTC
TRBJ2-7 few TRBV11-2 . CASSPKGTASSYEQYF TGTGCCAGCAGCCCCAAGGGGACTGCTAGCTCCTACGAGCAGTACTTC
TRBJ1-4 . TRBV5-4 TRBD1 CASSSGGTGHEKLFF TGTGCCAGCAGCTCCGGGGGGACAGGGCATGAAAAACTGTTTTTT
TRBJ2-7 once TRBV28 . CASSPLNEQYF TGTGCCAGCAGTCCTCTAAACGAGCAGTACTTC
TRBJ1-1 few TRBV9 TRBD1 CASSIWTGMNTEAFF TGTGCCAGCAGCATTTGGACAGGGATGAACACTGAAGCTTTCTTT
TRBJ1-2 . TRBV13 . CASSPGNYGYTF TGTGCCAGCAGCCCCGGGAACTATGGCTACACCTTC
TRBJ2-5 . TRBV2 . CASSETGIQTQYF TGTGCCAGCAGCGAAACGGGGATCCAGACCCAGTACTTC